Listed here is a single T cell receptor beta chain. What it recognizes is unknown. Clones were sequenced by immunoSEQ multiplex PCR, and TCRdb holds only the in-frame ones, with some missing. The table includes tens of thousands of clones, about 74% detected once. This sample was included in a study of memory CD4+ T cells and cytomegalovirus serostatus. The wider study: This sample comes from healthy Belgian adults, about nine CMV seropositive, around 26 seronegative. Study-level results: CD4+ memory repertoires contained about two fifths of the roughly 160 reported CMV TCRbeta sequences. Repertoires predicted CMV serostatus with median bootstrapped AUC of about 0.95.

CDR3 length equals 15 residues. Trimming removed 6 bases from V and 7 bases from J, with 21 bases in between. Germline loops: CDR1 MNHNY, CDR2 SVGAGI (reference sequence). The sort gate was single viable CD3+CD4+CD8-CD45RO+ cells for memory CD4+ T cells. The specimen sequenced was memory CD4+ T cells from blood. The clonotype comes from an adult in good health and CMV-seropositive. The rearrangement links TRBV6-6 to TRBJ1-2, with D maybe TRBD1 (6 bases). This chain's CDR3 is CASSHSGGPRGGYTF. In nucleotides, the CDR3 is TGTGCCAGCAGCCACTCGGGAGGACCCAGGGGTGGCTACACCTTC.